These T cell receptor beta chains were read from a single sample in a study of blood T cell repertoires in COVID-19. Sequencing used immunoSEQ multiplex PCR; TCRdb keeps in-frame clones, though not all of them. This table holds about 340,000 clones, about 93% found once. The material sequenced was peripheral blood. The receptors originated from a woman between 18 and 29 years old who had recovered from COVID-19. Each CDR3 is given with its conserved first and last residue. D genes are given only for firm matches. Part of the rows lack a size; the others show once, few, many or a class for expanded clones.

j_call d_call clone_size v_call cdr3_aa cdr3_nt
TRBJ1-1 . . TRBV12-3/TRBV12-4 CASRGVNLAFF TGTGCCAGCAGGGGAGTAAACCTGGCTTTCTTT
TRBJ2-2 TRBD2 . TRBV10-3 CAISESQRREGTGELFF TGTGCCATCAGTGAGTCGCAGAGGCGGGAGGGCACCGGGGAGCTGTTTTTT
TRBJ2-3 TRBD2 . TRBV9 CASSALAGGPADTQYF TGTGCCAGCAGCGCACTAGCGGGAGGGCCCGCAGATACGCAGTATTTT
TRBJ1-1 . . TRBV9 CASSGPFGAADTEAFF TGTGCCAGCAGCGGGCCCTTTGGGGCGGCGGACACTGAAGCTTTCTTT
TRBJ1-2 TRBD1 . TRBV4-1 CASSQVGQGNYGYTF TGCGCCAGCAGCCAAGTAGGACAGGGAAATTATGGCTACACCTTC
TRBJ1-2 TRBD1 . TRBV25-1 CASSPRQGSYGYTF TGTGCCAGCAGTCCTAGACAGGGGAGCTATGGCTACACCTTC
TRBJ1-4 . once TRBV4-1 CASSQDHQGSNEKLFF TGCGCCAGCAGCCAAGATCATCAGGGATCTAATGAAAAACTGTTTTTT
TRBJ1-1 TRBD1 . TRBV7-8 CASSLRDSGSEAFF TGTGCCAGCAGCTTAAGGGACAGCGGGTCTGAAGCTTTCTTT
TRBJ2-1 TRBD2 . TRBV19 CASSIDGGSYNEQFF TGTGCCAGTAGTATAGACGGCGGGAGTTACAATGAGCAGTTCTTC
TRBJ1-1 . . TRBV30 CAWSALWPTTEAFF TGTGCCTGGAGTGCCCTGTGGCCAACCACTGAAGCTTTCTTT
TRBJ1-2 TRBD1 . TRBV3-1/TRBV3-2 CASSQAPRKGADYGYTF TGTGCCAGCAGCCAAGCCCCGAGAAAGGGGGCGGACTATGGCTACACCTTC
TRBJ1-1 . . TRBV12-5 CASGLSQGPSTEAFF TGTGCTAGTGGTTTGAGTCAGGGGCCGAGCACTGAAGCTTTCTTT
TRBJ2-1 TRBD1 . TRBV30 CAWSSDRGEQFF TGTGCCTGGTCGTCAGACAGGGGTGAGCAGTTCTTC
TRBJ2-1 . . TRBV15 CATSRDRLVGYNEQFF TGTGCCACCAGCAGAGATCGACTAGTAGGGTACAATGAGCAGTTCTTC
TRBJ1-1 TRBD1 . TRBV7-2 CASSPDRARTEAFF TGTGCCAGCAGCCCAGACAGGGCTCGCACTGAAGCTTTCTTT
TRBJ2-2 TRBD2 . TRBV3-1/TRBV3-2 CASSRGRGTGELFF TGTGCCAGCAGTCGCGGGAGAGGCACCGGGGAGCTGTTTTTT
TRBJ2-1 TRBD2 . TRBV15 CATSTGLAAGNEQFF TGTGCCACCAGCACAGGACTAGCGGCGGGGAATGAGCAGTTCTTC
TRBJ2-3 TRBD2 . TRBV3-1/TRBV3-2 CASSRALAGARDTQYF TGTGCCAGCAGCCGCGCTCTAGCGGGAGCGAGGGATACGCAGTATTTT
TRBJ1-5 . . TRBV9 CASSTGSGNQPQHF TGTGCCAGCAGCACAGGGAGTGGCAATCAGCCCCAGCATTTT
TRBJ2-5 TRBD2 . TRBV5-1 CASSLGGTSGRGGQETQYF TGCGCCAGCAGCTTGGGTGGGACTAGCGGGAGGGGAGGGCAAGAGACCCAGTACTTC
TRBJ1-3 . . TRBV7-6 CASSLATGILPGNTIYF TGTGCCAGCAGCTTAGCGACGGGAATCCTCCCTGGAAACACCATATATTTT
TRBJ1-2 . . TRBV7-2 CASSFERSGYTF TGTGCCAGCAGCTTTGAGAGGTCTGGCTACACCTTC
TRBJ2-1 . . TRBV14 CASSHPCRPQGGKEQFF TGTGCCAGCAGCCACCCATGTAGGCCTCAAGGAGGTAAGGAGCAGTTCTTC
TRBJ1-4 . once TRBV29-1 CSVGGTEGYEKLFF TGCAGCGTTGGTGGTACGGAGGGTTATGAAAAACTGTTTTTT
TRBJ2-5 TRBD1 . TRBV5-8 CASSWTGGETQYF TGTGCCAGCAGCTGGACAGGGGGAGAGACCCAGTACTTC
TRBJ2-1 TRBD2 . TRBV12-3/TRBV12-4 CASSLGWGGEQFF TGTGCCAGCAGTTTAGGGTGGGGGGGTGAGCAGTTCTTC
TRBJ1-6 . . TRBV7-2 CASSRRGRDSPLHF TGTGCCAGCAGCCGCCGCGGTCGGGATTCACCCCTCCACTTT
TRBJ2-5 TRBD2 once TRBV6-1 CASSELVGGRGETQYF TGTGCCAGCAGTGAATTAGTCGGCGGGAGAGGGGAGACCCAGTACTTC